A selection of T cell receptor beta chains follows, all from one sample in a study of T-cell memory formation after mild COVID-19. TCRdb called the 5' RACE reads again in MiXCR, with one record for every CDR3 protein. The table shows 470,000 or so distinct CDR3 sequences, with around 25% occurring only once. What was sequenced was PBMCs or a T cell subset sorted from them (not recorded which). Source of these receptors: an adult woman who had mild COVID-19 (a few samples of this study predate the infection). Cell type and time point are not known. CDR3s leave out the opening cysteine and the closing phenylalanine or tryptophan. Fields, in order: V gene, CDR3 protein.

TRBV6-5 ASSYGQNMMNTEAF
TRBV13 ASSLGPGSSSYNEQF
TRBV29-1 SVDERGFPYGYT
TRBV7-6 ASSSGHNSNQPQH
TRBV5-6 ASSFRTGGYQPQH
TRBV12-3/TRBV12-4 ASSPSGSRDIQY
TRBV4-3 ASSQDWTGRDEKLF
TRBV5-1 ASSLAAVPYEQY
TRBV9 ASSVAGEQFDQY
TRBV29-1 SVEEREWNEQF
TRBV9 ASSVEGPSSDTQY
TRBV3-1 ASSHRDTVYNEQF
TRBV7-9 ASSKGLAAPYEQY
TRBV5-8 ASSLVFGPNAGNTIY
TRBV11-2 ASSTPTGGDTDTQY